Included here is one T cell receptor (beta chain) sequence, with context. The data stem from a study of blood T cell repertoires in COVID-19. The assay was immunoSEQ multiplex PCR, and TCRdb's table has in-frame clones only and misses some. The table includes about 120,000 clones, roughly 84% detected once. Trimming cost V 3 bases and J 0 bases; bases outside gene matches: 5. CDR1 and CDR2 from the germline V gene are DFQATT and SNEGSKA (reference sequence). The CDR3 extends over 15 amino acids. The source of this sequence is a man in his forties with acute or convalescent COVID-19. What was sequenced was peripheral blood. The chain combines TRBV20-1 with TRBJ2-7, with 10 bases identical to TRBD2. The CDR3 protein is CSASKAGGLSYEQYF. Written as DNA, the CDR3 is TGCAGTGCTAGTAAAGCGGGGGGGCTCTCCTACGAGCAGTACTTC.